Presented here are 3 T cell receptor beta chains from one specimen sequenced in a study of blood T cell repertoires in COVID-19. Generated by immunoSEQ multiplex PCR, the TCRdb table keeps only in-frame clones and is missing some. The table shows roughly 150,000 clones, with roughly 84% occurring only once. The sequencing sample was made of peripheral blood. These receptors were obtained from a human donor in a cohort sampled during active COVID-19.

The DNA of the CDR3 is TGTGCCAGCAGCCAAGAGACCGGGCAGGGGGCCGAGCAGTACTTC. Its protein product is CASSQETGQGAEQYF. V is TRBV3-1 (or the pseudogene TRBV3-2) and J is TRBJ2-7; the match to TRBD1 covers 8 bases. The germline V gene has CDR1 LGHDT and CDR2 YNNKEL (reference sequence). Germline trimming cut 0 bases from V and 6 bases from J; bases unmatched to any gene: 7. CDR3 length: 15 residues.

The chain uses TRBV28 and TRBJ1-3; 8 positions agree with TRBD1. The CDR3 has 17 residues. Trimming took 2 bases from V and 3 from J; bases not matched to a gene: 9. CDR1 and CDR2 from the germline V gene are MDHEN and SYDVKM. CDR3 DNA: TGTGCCAGCAGTTTACCAAAGACAGGGGCATTTGGAAACACCATATATTTT. It specifies CASSLPKTGAFGNTIYF.

The rearrangement uses TRBV5-4 and TRBJ2-1, with 8 bases matching TRBD2. Germline CDR1 SGHNT, CDR2 YYREEE (reference sequence). This CDR3 region has 15 residues. V gave up 4 bases and J gave up 1 base; unmatched junction bases: 4. The CDR3 bases are TGTGCCAGCAGCCCCGTAGCGGGGTCCTACAATGAGCAGTTCTTC. Translated: CASSPVAGSYNEQFF.